This T cell receptor beta chain was observed in a study of blood T cell repertoires in COVID-19. Study overall: Donors in the United States, Italy and Spain gave samples during acute or convalescent COVID-19. PBMCs, B-cell-depleted T cells, or T cells were the source of the cDNA or gDNA that made up the material.

Followed longitudinally, the Seattle patients had been enrolled during active infection. Looked up from germline, CDR1 is SGHTA and CDR2 is FQGTGA. V dropped 0 bases and J dropped 5 bases, with 14 bases sitting between them. This CDR3 region has 16 residues. Per the original data handling: Reference gene primer amplification in the assay estimated nucleated cell counts. Data came from immunoSEQ multiplex PCR; TCRdb stores just in-frame clones and leaves some out. For V, J and clone size, that table is used; D and trimming come from the DNA. The table shows some 200,000 clones, with about four fifths occurring only once.

The V gene is TRBV7-3, the J gene TRBJ2-1; D is uncertain. Sequencing was done on a sample of peripheral blood. This receptor was identified in a woman in her forties with COVID-19, enrolled during active disease. CDR3 sequence reads: CASSLTRRGRNNEQFF. In DNA form, the CDR3 reads TGTGCCAGCAGCTTAACGCGGCGCGGCCGCAACAATGAGCAGTTCTTC.